This T cell receptor (beta chain) was sequenced during a study of blood T cell repertoires in COVID-19. Study-wide background: T cells, B-cell-depleted T cells, or PBMCs provided the cDNA or gDNA that served as material.

TCRdb's table, derived via immunoSEQ multiplex PCR, lists solely in-frame clones and lacks some. The table includes roughly 50,000 clones, around 85% detected once. The sample taken for sequencing was peripheral blood. This clonotype was obtained from a woman aged 60-75 years with acute or convalescent COVID-19.

The CDR3 DNA reads as TGTGCCAGTGCAGGTCTTAGCACAGATACGCAGTATTTT. It translates to CASAGLSTDTQYF. The rearrangement joins TRBV19 to TRBJ2-3; no clear D gene. The CDR3 runs to 13 residues. Per the germline V gene, CDR1 is LNHDA and CDR2 is SQIVND (reference sequence). The V end was cut by 8 bases, the J end by 0 bases, with 9 bases between.